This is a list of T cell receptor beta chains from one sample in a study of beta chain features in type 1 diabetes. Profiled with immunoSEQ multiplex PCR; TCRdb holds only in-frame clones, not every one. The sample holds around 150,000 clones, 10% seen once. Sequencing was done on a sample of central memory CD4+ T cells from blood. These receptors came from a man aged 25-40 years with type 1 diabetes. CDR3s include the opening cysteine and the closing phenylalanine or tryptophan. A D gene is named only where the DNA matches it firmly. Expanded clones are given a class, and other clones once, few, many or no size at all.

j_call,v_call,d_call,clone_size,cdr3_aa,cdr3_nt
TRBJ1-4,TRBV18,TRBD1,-,CASSPRVGQLNEKLFF,TGTGCCAGCTCACCACGAGTGGGACAGCTAAATGAAAAACTGTTTTTT
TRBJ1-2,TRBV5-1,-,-,CASSLESGPSNYGYTF,TGCGCCAGCAGCTTGGAGTCGGGTCCAAGTAACTATGGCTACACCTTC
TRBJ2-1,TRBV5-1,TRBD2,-,CASTLLAGRGYNEQFF,TGCGCCAGCACCCTCTTAGCCGGGAGGGGTTACAATGAGCAGTTCTTC
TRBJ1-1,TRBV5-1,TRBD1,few,CASSPGTGIMNTEAFF,TGCGCCAGCAGCCCCGGGACAGGGATCATGAACACTGAAGCTTTCTTT
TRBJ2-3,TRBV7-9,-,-,CASSSSHQDTQYF,TGTGCCAGCAGCTCCTCCCACCAGGATACGCAGTATTTT
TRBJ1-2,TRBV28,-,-,CASSFRYYYTF,TGTGCCAGCAGTTTTCGGTATTACTACACCTTC
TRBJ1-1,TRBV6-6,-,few,CASSLRTLRDTEAFF,TGTGCCAGCAGTTTACGAACCCTTCGGGACACTGAAGCTTTCTTT
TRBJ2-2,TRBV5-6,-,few,CASSLTPGELFF,TGTGCCAGCAGCTTGACTCCCGGGGAGCTGTTTTTT
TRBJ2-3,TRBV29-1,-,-,CSVGAQEARNTQYF,TGCAGCGTTGGGGCTCAAGAAGCCCGGAATACGCAGTATTTT
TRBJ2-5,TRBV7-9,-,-,CASELQETQYF,TGTGCCAGCGAACTTCAAGAGACCCAGTACTTC
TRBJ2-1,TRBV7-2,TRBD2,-,CASSPRGLAGLGILDEQFF,TGTGCCAGCAGCCCCCGGGGACTAGCGGGGCTGGGGATTTTGGATGAGCAGTTCTTC
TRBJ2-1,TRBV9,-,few,CASSVEGISSNEQFF,TGTGCCAGCAGCGTAGAGGGGATCTCTAGCAATGAGCAGTTCTTC
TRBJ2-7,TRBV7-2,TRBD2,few,CASSPGTITYEQYF,TGTGCCAGCAGCCCAGGGACTATTACCTACGAGCAGTACTTC
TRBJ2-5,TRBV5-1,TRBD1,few,CASSVGTAQETQYF,TGCGCCAGCAGCGTAGGGACAGCGCAAGAGACCCAGTACTTC
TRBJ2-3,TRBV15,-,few,CATSRGGAGEIDTQYF,TGTGCCACCAGCAGAGGGGGGGCGGGAGAGATAGATACGCAGTATTTT
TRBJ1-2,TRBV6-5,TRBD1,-,CASSYSRTGLRGYTF,TGTGCCAGCAGTTACTCGAGGACAGGGCTGAGGGGCTACACCTTC
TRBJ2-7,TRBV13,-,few,CASSNLGVGEQYF,TGTGCCAGCAGCAACCTCGGGGTGGGCGAGCAGTACTTC
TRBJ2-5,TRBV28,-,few,CASAWGGEETQYF,TGTGCCAGCGCGTGGGGCGGCGAAGAGACCCAGTACTTC
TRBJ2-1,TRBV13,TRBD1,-,CASSSDFTGLIGGDEQFF,TGTGCCAGCAGCTCTGATTTTACAGGACTCATAGGGGGCGATGAGCAGTTCTTC
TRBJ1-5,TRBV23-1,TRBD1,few,CASSPHPDRANFSNQPQHF,TGCGCCAGCAGTCCCCACCCGGACAGGGCGAACTTTAGCAATCAGCCCCAGCATTTT
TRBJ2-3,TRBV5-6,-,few,CASSLYGRSTDTQYF,TGTGCCAGCAGCTTGTATGGGAGAAGCACAGATACGCAGTATTTT
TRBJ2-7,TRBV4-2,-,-,CASSQELEALYEQYF,TGTGCCAGCAGCCAAGAGTTGGAGGCCCTATACGAGCAGTACTTC
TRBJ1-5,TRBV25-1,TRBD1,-,CASGTAVGGPQHF,TGTGCCAGCGGGACAGCAGTCGGGGGGCCCCAGCATTTT
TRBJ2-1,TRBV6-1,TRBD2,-,CASSASLLSGRWGNEQFF,TGTGCCAGCAGTGCCTCACTTCTTAGCGGGAGATGGGGCAATGAGCAGTTCTTC
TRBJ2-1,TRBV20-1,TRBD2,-,CSLADYNEQFF,TGCAGCCTAGCGGACTACAATGAGCAGTTCTTC
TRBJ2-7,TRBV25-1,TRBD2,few,CASSEGLASSYEQYF,TGTGCCAGCAGTGAAGGACTAGCGTCCTCCTACGAGCAGTACTTC
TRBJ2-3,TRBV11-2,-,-,CASSPTTNTDTQYF,TGTGCCAGCAGCCCCACTACGAACACAGATACGCAGTATTTT
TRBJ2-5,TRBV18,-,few,CASSLQAGGETQYF,TGTGCCAGCTCACTTCAAGCGGGTGGAGAGACCCAGTACTTC
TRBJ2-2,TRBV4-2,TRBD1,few,CASSPGTGPGPGELFF,TGTGCCAGCAGCCCCGGGACAGGGCCGGGACCCGGGGAGCTGTTTTTT
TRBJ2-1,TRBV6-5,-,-,CASMAVYNEQFF,TGTGCCAGCATGGCGGTCTACAATGAGCAGTTCTTC
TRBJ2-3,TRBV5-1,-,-,CASSLAARSTDTQYF,TGCGCCAGCAGCTTGGCTGCCAGGAGCACAGATACGCAGTATTTT
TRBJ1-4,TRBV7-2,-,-,CATSRSSNEKLFF,TGTGCCACTAGTCGGTCCTCTAATGAAAAACTGTTTTTT
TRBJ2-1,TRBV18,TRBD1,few,CASSPDRGGSNEQFF,TGTGCCAGCTCACCCGACAGGGGGGGCTCCAATGAGCAGTTCTTC
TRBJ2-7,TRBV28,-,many,CASPPPGGSYEQYF,TGTGCCAGTCCCCCCCCGGGTGGTTCCTACGAGCAGTACTTC
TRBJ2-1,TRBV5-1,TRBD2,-,CASSLGLAGAGEQFF,TGCGCCAGCAGCCTAGGACTAGCGGGAGCGGGTGAGCAGTTCTTC
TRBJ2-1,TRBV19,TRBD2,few,CASSTGLADSYNEQFF,TGTGCCAGTAGTACAGGACTAGCGGACTCCTACAATGAGCAGTTCTTC
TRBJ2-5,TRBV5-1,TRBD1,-,CASSLVQGGETQYF,TGCGCCAGCAGCTTGGTACAGGGGGGAGAGACCCAGTACTTC
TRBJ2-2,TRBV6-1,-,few,CASRLRTGELFF,TGTGCCAGCAGACTAAGGACCGGGGAGCTGTTTTTT
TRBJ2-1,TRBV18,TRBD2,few,CASSVTSGRVHEQFF,TGTGCCAGCTCCGTGACTAGCGGGAGGGTCCATGAGCAGTTCTTC
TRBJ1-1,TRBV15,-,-,CATIPDRRNTEAFF,TGTGCCACCATTCCTGACAGACGGAACACTGAAGCTTTCTTT
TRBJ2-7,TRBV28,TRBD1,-,CASSRGQTAREQYF,TGTGCCAGCAGTAGGGGACAGACAGCTCGCGAGCAGTACTTC
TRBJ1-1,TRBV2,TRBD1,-,CASSGQGDTEAFF,TGTGCCAGCAGTGGACAGGGGGACACTGAAGCTTTCTTT
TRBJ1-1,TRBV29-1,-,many,CSDGGTGNMDEAFF,TGCAGCGATGGCGGTACGGGGAACATGGATGAAGCTTTCTTT
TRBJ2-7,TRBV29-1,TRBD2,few,CSVELGLAEGEQYF,TGCAGCGTTGAACTTGGACTAGCGGAAGGAGAGCAGTACTTC
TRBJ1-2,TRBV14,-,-,CASSQGPGEEAF,TGTGCCAGCAGCCAGGGTCCGGGGGAGGAGGCCTTC
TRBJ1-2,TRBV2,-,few,CASRSDSSRSYTF,TGTGCCAGCAGATCGGACAGTTCTCGAAGCTACACCTTC